These 32 T cell receptor beta chains were sequenced from one sample in a study of cytomegalovirus exposure and HLA in healthy donors (dated by TCRdb to about 2017). Library preparation employed the immunoSEQ multiplex PCR assay. For the multiplex PCR, a mixture combining 60 forward primers for TCR Vbeta segments and 13 reverse primers for TCR Jbeta segments was used. TCRdb took this table from immuneACCESS and kept in-frame rearrangements with V and J called. Such tables lack part of the clones; where checked against another copy, unresolved V genes explain under half of the gap, and the rest is unexplained. This sample's clone table shows about 170,000 clones. Roughly 0.83% of the sample belongs to the ten largest clones. The sequenced sample was PBMCs. All receptors derive from a woman aged 18-29 years in good health and CMV-seropositive.

Note on this clone: Other DNA sequences from this sample encode an identical CDR3 as well. The chain links TRBV30 to TRBJ1-5, with 9 bases lining up with TRBD1. Germline V gene lookup returns CDR1 GTSNPN and CDR2 SVGIG (reference sequence). The V and J ends lost 2 bases and 5 bases, in that order; junction bases with no gene match: 1. The CDR3 totals 13 residues. This chain's CDR3 is CAWSRQGDQPQHF. CDR3 nucleotides: TGTGCCTGGAGTAGACAGGGGGATCAGCCCCAGCATTTT. Variable domain in full (rest from reference TRBV30 and TRBJ1-5): SQTIHQWPATLVQPVGSPLSLECTVEGTSNPNLYWYRQAAGRGLQLLFYSVGIGQISSEVPQNLSASRPQDRQFILSSKKLLLSDSGFYLCAWSRQGDQPQHFGDGTRLSIL.

This chain joins TRBV28 and TRBJ2-7; TRBD1 agrees at 8 bases. The CDR3 runs 15 residues. Germline V gene data show CDR1 as MDHEN and CDR2 as SYDVKM. V was pared by 4 bases and J by 5 bases, with 10 bases of the junction left unmatched. The CDR3 DNA follows: TGTGCCAGCAGTTCCGACAGGGGAGTCTTCCACGAGCAGTACTTC. Translation: CASSSDRGVFHEQYF.

The gene calls are TRBV5-5 and TRBJ1-5, with 10 bases that match TRBD1. V was clipped by 4 bases and J by 1 base; unmatched bases: 8. Per the germline V gene, CDR1 is SGHKS and CDR2 is YYEKEE (reference sequence). CDR3 length equals 17 residues. The CDR3 region is CASSPGQGYGSNQPQHF. CDR3 sequence (DNA): TGTGCCAGCAGCCCGGGACAGGGGTACGGGAGCAATCAGCCCCAGCATTTT.

To note about this clone: The same CDR3 is also encoded by other DNA sequences in this sample. The DNA of the CDR3 is TGCGCCAGCAGCTTGGGACAGGGTAACTATGGCTACACCTTC. Translating it yields CASSLGQGNYGYTF. The J gene is TRBJ1-2, the V gene TRBV5-1; 7 bases align to TRBD1. Trimming cost V 0 bases and J 1 base; bases outside gene matches: 0. CDR1 and CDR2 (germline): SGHRS, YFSETQ. The CDR3 runs 14 residues.

The chain combines TRBV5-1 with TRBJ1-2; D is perhaps TRBD1 (6 bases). Looked up from germline, CDR1 is SGHRS and CDR2 is YFSETQ. The germline V and J ends were trimmed by 4 bases and 2 bases, with 18 bases remaining between them. This CDR3 is 16 amino acids long. CDR3 sequence: CASSLGGGRDNYGYTF. CDR3 DNA sequence: TGCGCCAGCAGCCTCGGGGGGGGCAGGGACAACTATGGCTACACCTTC.

The V call is TRBV7-2, the J call TRBJ2-7, with a tentative D call TRBD2 (5 bases). The germline CDR1 and CDR2 sequences are SGHTA and FQGNSA. The CDR3 extends over 13 amino acids. Trimming removed 2 bases from V and 2 bases from J, with 7 bases in between. CDR3 coding DNA: TGTGCCAGCAGCTTACGGGGAACCTACGAGCAGTACTTC. This translates into CASSLRGTYEQYF.

The V and J genes are TRBV15 and TRBJ2-5; D remains ambiguous. The J call is in doubt because the DNA end fits TRBJ2-7 better. This CDR3 contains 15 residues. CDR1 is LNHNV, CDR2 YYDKDF, per germline (reference sequence). This CDR3 is CATSRGGELTYEQYF. The CDR3 region has the DNA TGTGCCACCAGCAGAGGTGGCGAACTAACCTACGAGCAGTACTTC.

The V gene is TRBV4-3, the J gene TRBJ1-5, with 8 bases aligning to TRBD1. The V gene end was trimmed by 3 bases and the J gene end by 5 bases; junction bases not matched to a gene: 0. Germline CDR1 and CDR2: LGHNA and YSLEER. The CDR3 covers 13 residues. As DNA, the CDR3 is TGCGCCAGCAGCCAGGACAGGGATCAGCCCCAGCATTTT. It codes for CASSQDRDQPQHF.

To note about this clone: Additional DNA sequences in this sample encode the identical CDR3. This chain uses TRBV20-1 with TRBJ2-7; no clear D. This CDR3 is 11 amino acids long. CDR1 is DFQATT and CDR2 is SNEGSKA in the germline V gene (reference sequence). The V gene lost 5 bases and the J gene lost 5 bases, with 10 bases spanning the gap. The CDR3 DNA reads TGCAGTGCTCCCCGAGGCGACGAGCAGTACTTC. It codes for CSAPRGDEQYF.

V and J are TRBV7-9 and TRBJ1-2; 7 bases are a match to TRBD1. Germline V gene sequence: CDR1 SEHNR, CDR2 FQNEAQ (reference sequence). The CDR3 extends over 12 amino acids. J gave up 6 bases and V 2 bases, and 0 bases lay outside the gene matches. The CDR3 DNA sequence: TGTGCCAGCAGCTTACAGGGGGATGGCTACACCTTC. Translated, it gives CASSLQGDGYTF. The full variable domain, rest sourced from reference TRBV7-9 and TRBJ1-2, is DTGVSQNPRHKITKRGQNVTFRCDPISEHNRLYWYRQTLGQGPEFLTYFQNEAQLEKSRLLSDRFSAERPKGSFSTLEIQRTEQGDSAMYLCASSLQGDGYTFGSGTRLTVV.

Worth noting for this clone: One end of the junction varies from germline; a read error may be responsible. The V call is TRBV5-5, the J call TRBJ1-1; D gene ambiguous. The length of the CDR3 is 14 residues. Per germline, CDR1 SGHKS and CDR2 YYEKEE (reference sequence). CDR3 protein: CASTLSRGSTEAFF. The DNA for the CDR3 is TGTGCCAGCACCTTGAGCCGGGGAAGTACTGAAGCTTTCTTT.

This chain links TRBV2 with TRBJ2-2; 8 nucleotides align to TRBD2. The CDR3 extends over 16 amino acids. The germline CDR1 and CDR2 sequences are SNHLY and FYNNEI. The V segment lost 2 bases and the J segment 3 bases; nucleotides outside the gene matches: 5. The CDR3 region has the DNA TGTGCCAGCAGTGAAAGCGGGAGTGTATACACCGGGGAGCTGTTTTTT. Translated, it gives CASSESGSVYTGELFF.

Notes on this clone: An end of the junction differs from the germline gene, which may be a read error. Other DNA sequences in this specimen translate into the identical CDR3. The CDR3 coding sequence is TGTGCCAGCAGCCAACTCCAGGACAACCCCTACGAGCAGTACTTC. Amino acids: CASSQLQDNPYEQYF. The chain employs TRBV4-1 and TRBJ2-7, with a possible D match to TRBD1 (5 bases). The CDR3 runs to 15 residues. CDR1 is MGHRA and CDR2 is YSYEKL in the germline V gene.

This rearrangement joins TRBV29-1 to TRBJ2-3; 7 nucleotides agree with TRBD1. This CDR3 spans 14 amino acids. Germline V gene lookup returns CDR1 SQVTM and CDR2 ANQGSEA. The V segment lost 6 bases and the J segment 0 bases; nucleotides outside the gene matches: 6. The chain's CDR3 is CSVRQGASTDTQYF. DNA for the CDR3: TGCAGCGTCCGACAGGGCGCCAGCACAGATACGCAGTATTTT.

V usage is TRBV9 and J usage is TRBJ2-3; TRBD2 matches at 11 bases. In germline, CDR1 is SGDLS, CDR2 YYNGEE. The CDR3 contains 15 residues. Losses at the gene ends were 4 bases for V and 5 bases for J; bases not matched to a gene: 6. CDR3 in amino acids: CASSLAGGVGDTQYF. CDR3 DNA sequence: TGTGCCAGCAGCTTAGCGGGAGGGGTTGGAGATACGCAGTATTTT.

V and J are TRBV6-1 and TRBJ1-1; 9 bases fit TRBD1. J gave up 4 bases and V 4 bases, and 7 bases lay outside the gene matches. Per the germline V gene, CDR1 is MNHNS and CDR2 is SASEGT. The CDR3 is made up of 15 amino acids. CDR3: CASSGTGVERTEAFF. DNA for the CDR3: TGTGCCAGCAGTGGGACAGGGGTAGAACGCACTGAAGCTTTCTTT.

The genes are TRBV23-1 and TRBJ1-5; D is unresolved. TRBV23-1 has ORF status, its function being uncertain. V gave up 5 bases and J gave up 5 bases, with 10 bases separating them. This CDR3 has 13 residues. The CDR3: CASSSGVHQPQHF. CDR3 in DNA: TGCGCCAGCAGTTCGGGAGTTCATCAGCCCCAGCATTTT.

The J gene is TRBJ2-7, the V gene TRBV25-1; 7 bases agree with TRBD1. J gave up 0 bases and V 5 bases, and 7 bases lay outside the gene matches. This CDR3 region has 15 residues. Germline CDR1 reads MGHDK; CDR2 reads SYGVNS. This CDR3 reads CASSPSNRGSYEQYF. The CDR3 region has the DNA TGTGCCAGCAGTCCGAGTAACAGGGGCTCCTACGAGCAGTACTTC.

The gene calls are TRBV27 and TRBJ1-1; TRBD1 agrees at 10 bases. CDR1 and CDR2 (germline): MNHEY, SMNVEV (reference sequence). The CDR3 has 14 residues. V shed 6 bases, J shed 3 bases, and the junction held 4 bases outside the gene matches. The CDR3 DNA sequence: TGTGCCAGCAGCAGACAGGGGGCGTACACTGAAGCTTTCTTT. It encodes CASSRQGAYTEAFF.

The V gene is TRBV5-1, the J gene TRBJ2-2; 8 bases line up with TRBD2. The CDR3 is made up of 17 amino acids. Germline V gene data show CDR1 as SGHRS and CDR2 as YFSETQ. Trimming at V came to 2 bases and at J to 5 bases, leaving 11 bases not matched to a gene. The CDR3 nucleotides are TGCGCCAGCAGCTTAGGCGTCGGCGGGAGGAGTACCGGGGAGCTGTTTTTT. As protein: CASSLGVGGRSTGELFF.

The chain couples TRBV4-1 to TRBJ2-1, with 12 bases identical to TRBD1. Germline assignment: CDR1 MGHRA and CDR2 YSYEKL. CDR3 size: 19 residues. With 0 bases clipped from V and 4 bases from J, the junction kept 10 bases outside the gene matches. The chain's CDR3 is CASSQDGTGGRAVYNEQFF. DNA for the CDR3: TGCGCCAGCAGCCAAGATGGGACAGGGGGCCGGGCGGTGTACAATGAGCAGTTCTTC.

V usage is TRBV15 and J usage is TRBJ2-7, with 12 nucleotides matching TRBD1. The germline gives CDR1 LNHNV, CDR2 YYDKDF (reference sequence). The CDR3 has 16 residues. Trimming cost V 1 base and J 6 bases; bases outside gene matches: 7. CDR3 in amino acids: CATSRAFGTGGVEQYF. DNA of the CDR3: TGTGCCACCAGCAGAGCCTTTGGGACAGGGGGCGTCGAGCAGTACTTC. The full variable domain, its missing parts supplied by reference TRBV15 and TRBJ2-7, is DAMVIQNPRYQVTQFGKPVTLSCSQTLNHNVMYWYQQKSSQAPKLLFHYYDKDFNNEADTPDNFQSRRPNTSFCFLDIRSPGLGDTAMYLCATSRAFGTGGVEQYFGPGTRLTVT.

This rearrangement joins TRBV27 to TRBJ2-7, with D perhaps TRBD1 (6 bases). This CDR3 is built from 11 residues. Trimming took off 10 bases at V and 2 bases at J, with 9 bases between the two ends. The germline V gene has CDR1 MNHEY and CDR2 SMNVEV (reference sequence). DNA for the CDR3: TGTGCCACCCGACAGGCCTACGAGCAGTACTTC. Amino acid sequence: CATRQAYEQYF.

The chain carries TRBV11-2 and TRBJ2-1; 12 nucleotides match TRBD2. J gave up 9 bases and V 5 bases, and 14 bases lay outside the gene matches. The CDR3 is 17 residues long. CDR1 SGHAT and CDR2 FQNNGV come from the germline V gene. DNA for the CDR3: TGTGCCAGCAGCGTCTCTAGCGGGAGGGCCGCGGATCCTGAGCAGTTCTTC. Protein sequence: CASSVSSGRAADPEQFF.

The genes are TRBV6-5 and TRBJ1-1, with TRBD1 matching over 7 bases. CDR3 length: 14 residues. Germline lookup yields CDR1 MNHEY and CDR2 SVGAGI. V trimming: 2 bases; J trimming: 1 base; junction bases outside the gene matches: 1. CDR3 amino acids: CASSYGTANTEAFF. The CDR3 region has the DNA TGTGCCAGCAGTTACGGGACAGCGAACACTGAAGCTTTCTTT.

V and J are TRBV7-9 and TRBJ2-1; 7 bases are a match to TRBD1. There are 15 residues in the CDR3. The trim removed 4 bases at V and 2 bases at J, leaving 5 bases unmatched. Germline assignment: CDR1 SEHNR and CDR2 FQNEAQ (reference sequence). CDR3: CASSSNRGPYNEQFF. CDR3 DNA: TGTGCCAGCAGCTCCAACAGGGGACCCTACAATGAGCAGTTCTTC.

The CDR3 loop is CASSGQGTDTQYF. The CDR3 coding sequence is TGTGCCAGCTCCGGACAGGGCACAGATACGCAGTATTTT. This chain links TRBV2 with TRBJ2-3; 7 positions match TRBD1. The V gene end was trimmed by 8 bases and the J gene end by 1 base; junction bases not matched to a gene: 3. The CDR3 loop spans 13 amino acids. Germline assignment: CDR1 SNHLY and CDR2 FYNNEI.

This sequence joins TRBV4-2 and TRBJ2-1, with 7 nucleotides matching TRBD2. Germline lookup yields CDR1 LGHNA and CDR2 YNFKEQ. Trimming at V came to 0 bases and at J to 2 bases, leaving 7 bases not matched to a gene. The CDR3 length is 17 residues. CDR3 in amino acids: CASSQDPRDYTYNEQFF. DNA for the CDR3: TGTGCCAGCAGCCAAGACCCCCGGGACTACACCTACAATGAGCAGTTCTTC.

This chain connects TRBV6-1 to TRBJ1-5; no definite D call. Looked up from germline, CDR1 is MNHNS and CDR2 is SASEGT. Trimming stripped 1 base from V and 0 bases from J, with 13 bases between. The CDR3 is 17 residues long. This CDR3 reads CASSEVLQSFSNQPQHF. The CDR3 DNA sequence: TGTGCCAGCAGTGAAGTTCTACAGTCGTTTAGCAATCAGCCCCAGCATTTT.

About this clone itself: One end of the junction fails to match germline, which may point to a read error. The rearrangement links TRBV6-1 to TRBJ2-7; the D gene is possibly TRBD1 (5 bases). The CDR3 consists of 10 residues. Germline loops: CDR1 MNHNS, CDR2 SASEGT. The CDR3 DNA follows: TGTGCCAGCAGTTGGGGCTCCTTGAACTTC. This sequence encodes CASSWGSLNF.

The chain links TRBV25-1 to TRBJ1-1; a possible D gene is TRBD1 (5 bases). V lost 6 bases and J lost 3, with 14 bases in between. The CDR3 covers 14 residues. Germline CDR1 MGHDK, CDR2 SYGVNS. The CDR3 spells CASRRSGTYTEAFF. DNA for the CDR3: TGTGCCAGCAGGAGATCCGGGACTTACACTGAAGCTTTCTTT.

The chain couples TRBV7-9 to TRBJ2-3; 9 bases align to TRBD2. J was trimmed by 0 bases and V by 1 base; bases with no gene match: 2. This CDR3 has 16 residues. Per the germline V gene, CDR1 is SEHNR and CDR2 is FQNEAQ (reference sequence). CDR3 residues: CASSLGTSVSTDTQYF. DNA of the CDR3: TGTGCCAGCAGCTTAGGGACTAGCGTTAGCACAGATACGCAGTATTTT.